The 8 T cell receptor beta chains presented below share a single source sample, sequenced in a study of shared clonotypes between healthy human individuals. Only in-frame clones appear in the TCRdb table, and some are missing; sequencing was by immunoSEQ multiplex PCR. The data contain 95,000 to 120,000 clones, around 66% of them singletons. The specimen was memory CD8+ T cells sorted from blood. Subset meaning: CD45RO+ cells pooled with CCR7-negative TemRA cells. These receptors were taken from a woman aged 25 to 39 in good health.

J is TRBJ1-2 and V is TRBV19; D is undetermined. CDR1 LNHDA and CDR2 SQIVND come from the germline V gene (reference sequence). There are 11 residues in the CDR3. The V end was cut by 7 bases, the J end by 5 bases, with 8 bases between. Here the CDR3 DNA reads TGTGCCAGTACCGATGAATATGGCTACACCTTC. Translated, it gives CASTDEYGYTF.

The chain uses TRBV5-4 and TRBJ2-5; tentative D call: TRBD1 (6 bases). V was clipped by 0 bases and J by 2 bases, with 11 bases between them. Germline lookup yields CDR1 SGHNT and CDR2 YYREEE (reference sequence). This CDR3 spans 15 amino acids. The CDR3 reads CASSLVGHSQETQYF. Here the CDR3 DNA reads TGTGCCAGCAGCTTGGTGGGACACTCTCAAGAGACCCAGTACTTC. Looking up the rest from reference TRBV5-4 and TRBJ2-5 gives the full variable domain: ETGVTQSPTHLIKTRGQQVTLRCSSQSGHNTVSWYQQALGQGPQFIFQYYREEENGRGNFPPRFSGLQFPNYSSELNVNALELDDSALYLCASSLVGHSQETQYFGPGTRLLVL.

V is TRBV5-1 and J is TRBJ1-2, with no clear D. The V and J ends lost 3 bases and 2 bases respectively, with 8 bases between them. CDR3 length equals 13 residues. CDR1 is SGHRS, CDR2 YFSETQ, per germline. The DNA of the CDR3 is TGCGCCAGCAGCTCTGACCTAAACTATGGCTACACCTTC. Amino acid sequence: CASSSDLNYGYTF. The whole variable domain, remainder taken from reference TRBV5-1 and TRBJ1-2, is KAGVTQTPRYLIKTRGQQVTLSCSPISGHRSVSWYQQTPGQGLQFLFEYFSETQRNKGNFPGRFSGRQFSNSRSEMNVSTLELGDSALYLCASSSDLNYGYTFGSGTRLTVV.

The chain uses TRBV27 and TRBJ2-7, with TRBD2 as a possible D gene (5 bases). Germline V gene lookup returns CDR1 MNHEY and CDR2 SMNVEV (reference sequence). Trimming stripped 7 bases from V and 5 bases from J, with 15 bases between. The CDR3 spans 13 residues. CDR3 DNA sequence: TGTGCCAGCACGGAACTAGATGGGGACGAGCAGTACTTC. The encoded protein is CASTELDGDEQYF.

This clone was detected only a few times. The J gene is TRBJ2-5, the V gene TRBV30, with D tentatively TRBD2 (7 bases). Deletions cut 8 bases from V and 0 bases from J, with 16 bases between. Germline V gene lookup returns CDR1 GTSNPN and CDR2 SVGIG (reference sequence). CDR3 length: 14 residues. CDR3 sequence reads: CAHGRGGDQETQYF. The DNA of the CDR3 is TGTGCCCATGGTAGGGGGGGAGACCAAGAGACCCAGTACTTC.

In its sample, this clone was seen a few times. The chain uses TRBV28 and TRBJ2-3; 13 bases map to TRBD2. The CDR3 runs 18 residues. The V segment lost 5 bases and the J segment 4 bases; nucleotides outside the gene matches: 12. Germline CDR1 is MDHEN and CDR2 is SYDVKM. In nucleotides, the CDR3 is TGTGCCAGCAGTATCAGCCCGATGACTAGCGGGAGGCCAGATACGCAGTATTTT. Protein sequence: CASSISPMTSGRPDTQYF.

The V and J genes are TRBV19 and TRBJ1-5; D may be TRBD1 (5 bases). The germline V gene has CDR1 LNHDA and CDR2 SQIVND (reference sequence). The CDR3 has 13 amino acids. V was cut by 1 base and J by 16 bases, with 17 bases left in between. This chain's CDR3 is CASSIAPGRTSHF. CDR3 coding DNA: TGTGCCAGTAGTATAGCCCCTGGCAGGACATCCCATTTT.

The chain uses TRBV5-1 and TRBJ1-2, with 8 bases aligning to TRBD1. The CDR3 runs 14 residues. The J segment lost 9 bases and the V segment lost 4 bases, leaving 11 bases of the junction unmatched. The germline V gene encodes CDR1 SGHRS and CDR2 YFSETQ. Here the CDR3 reads CASSHSTGGWSYTF. CDR3 bases: TGCGCCAGCAGCCACTCTACAGGGGGTTGGAGCTACACCTTC.